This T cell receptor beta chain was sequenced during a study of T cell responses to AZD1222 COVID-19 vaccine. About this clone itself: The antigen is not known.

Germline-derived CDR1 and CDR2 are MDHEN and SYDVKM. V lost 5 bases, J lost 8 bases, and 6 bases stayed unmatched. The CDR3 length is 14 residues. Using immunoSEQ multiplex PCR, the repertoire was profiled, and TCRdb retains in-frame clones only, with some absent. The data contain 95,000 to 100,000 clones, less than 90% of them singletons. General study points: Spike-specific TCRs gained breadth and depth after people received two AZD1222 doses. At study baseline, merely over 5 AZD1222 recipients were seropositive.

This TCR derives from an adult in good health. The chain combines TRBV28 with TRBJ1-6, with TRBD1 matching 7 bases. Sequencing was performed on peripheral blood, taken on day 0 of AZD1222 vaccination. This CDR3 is CASSLPGQYSPLHF. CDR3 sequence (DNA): TGTGCCAGCAGTCTTCCGGGACAGTATTCACCCCTCCACTTT. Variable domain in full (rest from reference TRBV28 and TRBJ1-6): DVKVTQSSRYLVKRTGEKVFLECVQDMDHENMFWYRQDPGLGLRLIYFSYDVKMKEKGDIPEGYSVSREKKERFSLILESASTNQTSMYLCASSLPGQYSPLHFGNGTRLTVT.